Sequencing of this T cell receptor beta chain was carried out in a study of T cell responses to AZD1222 COVID-19 vaccine. TCRdb's table, derived via immunoSEQ multiplex PCR, lists solely in-frame clones and lacks some. This table has approximately 180,000 clones, 85% to 90% appearing once. This clone was detected once. This CDR3 spans 14 amino acids. Per the germline V gene, CDR1 is ENHRY and CDR2 is SYGVKD. V lost 10 bases, J lost 5 bases, and 9 bases stayed unmatched. This receptor was identified in an adult in good health. V usage is TRBV10-3 and J usage is TRBJ2-1; 9 positions agree with TRBD2. Sample: peripheral blood, taken on day 0 of AZD1222 vaccination. The chain's CDR3 is CASRGLARDNEQFF. CDR3 DNA sequence: TGTGCCAGCAGAGGACTAGCGAGAGACAATGAGCAGTTCTTC.